A selection of T cell receptor beta chains follows, all from one sample in a study of graft-versus-host responses after intestinal transplantation. Sequencing used immunoSEQ multiplex PCR; TCRdb keeps in-frame clones, though not all of them. The data show about 92,000 clones, with about 90% seen just once and approximately 6% held by the top ten. What these receptors recognize is not known. The source material was unstimulated CD8+ T cells sorted from spleen or lymph node cells, sampled before intestinal transplant. The receptors derive from a human donor who received an intestinal transplant. The CDR3 runs from the conserved cysteine through the conserved F or W.

v_call,cdr3_aa
TRBV6-5,CASRAGDWEQYF
TRBV11-2,CASSSLTGGRGTDTQYF
TRBV9,CASSPYEGSTDTQYF
TRBV7-3,CASSFLGGPYNEQFF
TRBV4-2,CASSQDSGTGANVLTF
TRBV19,CASSGSGGGLAQYF
TRBV5-6,CASRVQGSYEQYF
TRBV28,CASSLGQGNIQYF
TRBV4-1,CASSQEGRTLNTGELFF
TRBV4-1,CASNSLQGSNTEAFF
TRBV5-1,CASSITGTGNYGYTF
TRBV11-2,CASSLDPSPTTGYEQYF
TRBV9,CVSSPPGGATDTQYF
TRBV29-1,CSVEYYAGNSEQYF
TRBV5-1,CASSGKRGTSGSGYEQYF
TRBV10-1,CASSGTGLPGDTQYF
TRBV9,CASSAVYASEDTGELFF
TRBV5-6,CASSGNGQRDSTDTQYF
TRBV19,CASSTSTDPPTDTQYF
TRBV6-9,CASSYSSGGGETQYF
TRBV27,CASSVGQRNSPLHF
TRBV10-2,CASRVSPGDYGYTF
TRBV6-5,CASSYSRGSTDTQYF
TRBV6-1,CASRIQGAYTEAFF
TRBV4-2,CASSDNGGSYEQYF
TRBV7-9,CASGPPGPISGNTIYF
TRBV7-6,CASSSRVSGRSPYNEQFF
TRBV6-4,CASSPSDSYNEQFF
TRBV2,CASSFDSLGDTEAFF
TRBV11-2,CASSLGGGKETQYF
TRBV13,CASSSQAGNYEQYF
TRBV4-1,CASSQEELARETQYF
TRBV27,CASRVVGGVGETQYF
TRBV7-2,CASSLVPGWEPQHF
TRBV19,CASSIATDSNQPQHF
TRBV4-1,CASSQEAPTSGGADTQYF
TRBV6-5,CASSELGIGYGYTF
TRBV13,CASSQRGPSSGELFF
TRBV6-5,CASSSLGGIKSPLHF
TRBV12-5,CASGVTGLAGTGELFF
TRBV6-6,CASSSLAGVTGELFF
TRBV6-6,CASSATTSGGYNEQFF
TRBV11-3,CASSSEGNEQFF
TRBV13,CASSLSSGRSYNEQFF
TRBV7-9,CASSLVPSLKETQYF
TRBV11-2,CASSPGHLEETQYF
TRBV6-1,CATTGTTSSYNEQFF
TRBV6-1,CASSDGGFSGYTF
TRBV6-5,CASSYTQTGTYEQYF
TRBV14,CASSQDDRAYNQPQHF
TRBV6-4,CASSDSYPEVPGGSEETQYF
TRBV19,CASKQGHTFLADTQYF